The 25 T cell receptor beta chains given below trace back to one sample, sequenced in a study of cytomegalovirus exposure and HLA in healthy donors. Primers included in the PCR were 60 Vbeta and 13 Jbeta primers. Sequencing used immunoSEQ multiplex PCR; TCRdb keeps in-frame clones, though not all of them. The profile shows roughly 150,000 clones, about three quarters of them singletons. The specimen was PBMCs. Source of these receptors: a male donor in good health and CMV-seronegative.

The V and J genes are TRBV5-4 and TRBJ2-5; tentatively, D is TRBD2 (5 bases). Germline CDR1 is SGHNT and CDR2 is YYREEE (reference sequence). Between the trimmed V and J ends, which lost 2 bases and 5 bases, there was a span of 10 bases. This CDR3 is built from 13 residues. CDR3 DNA sequence: TGTGCCAGCAGCTTTTTAGCTAGCGAGACCCAGTACTTC. Its translation is CASSFLASETQYF.

With regard to this clone: One end of the junction is discordant with germline, which a read error may explain. The chain carries TRBV7-9 and TRBJ1-2, with D perhaps matching TRBD1 (5 bases). The CDR3 runs to 14 residues. Germline V lookup: CDR1 SEHNR, CDR2 FQNEAQ (reference sequence). Here the CDR3 reads CASNLQSGNYGYTF. In DNA form, the CDR3 reads TGTGCCAGCAACTTACAATCAGGGAACTATGGCTACACCTTC.

The chain joins TRBV11-2 to TRBJ2-7, with 9 positions matching TRBD1. V lost 3 bases to trimming and J lost 0 bases; unmatched junction nucleotides: 3. CDR3 length: 15 amino acids. Germline V gene data show CDR1 as SGHAT and CDR2 as FQNNGV. CDR3 protein: CASSFRTGVSYEQYF. CDR3 bases: TGTGCCAGCAGCTTCCGGACAGGGGTCTCCTACGAGCAGTACTTC.

This rearrangement joins TRBV30 to TRBJ2-3; D perhaps matches TRBD2 (6 bases). Trimming pared 0 bases from V and 0 bases from J, leaving 13 bases between. From germline, CDR1 is GTSNPN and CDR2 SVGIG (reference sequence). The CDR3 runs 16 residues. CDR3 region: CAWSVGSGASTDTQYF. Here the CDR3 DNA reads TGTGCCTGGAGTGTAGGTAGCGGTGCTAGCACAGATACGCAGTATTTT.

The chain links TRBV25-1 to TRBJ1-2; possibly TRBD1 for D (6 bases). Per the germline V gene, CDR1 is MGHDK and CDR2 is SYGVNS. Between the trimmed V and J ends, which lost 5 bases and 7 bases, there was a span of 17 bases. This CDR3 is built from 14 residues. CDR3 coding DNA: TGTGCCAGCAGTCCCCTCAGGGCAGGGGTTGGCTACACCTTC. Translating it yields CASSPLRAGVGYTF.

This chain joins TRBV6-5 and TRBJ2-5, with 7 positions matching TRBD2. CDR1 and CDR2 from the germline V gene are MNHEY and SVGAGI. V trimming: 2 bases; J trimming: 5 bases; junction bases outside the gene matches: 8. CDR3 length: 15 residues. The CDR3 sequence is CASSYGRGRRETQYF. In DNA form, the CDR3 reads TGTGCCAGCAGTTACGGGCGGGGGAGGAGGGAGACCCAGTACTTC.

V gene TRBV9 combines with J gene TRBJ1-1, with TRBD1 identical over 10 bases. V was pared by 3 bases and J by 7 bases, with 9 bases of the junction left unmatched. The CDR3 spans 15 residues. The germline V gene has CDR1 SGDLS and CDR2 YYNGEE. CDR3 sequence: CASSGGQGEKSEAFF. Written as DNA, the CDR3 is TGTGCCAGCAGCGGCGGACAGGGGGAGAAGAGTGAAGCTTTCTTT.

The chain links TRBV12-5 to TRBJ2-7, with 7 bases fitting TRBD2. CDR3 length: 13 amino acids. CDR1 LGHNT and CDR2 FRNRAP come from the germline V gene. V gave up 6 bases and J gave up 2 bases; unmatched junction bases: 4. DNA for the CDR3: TGTGCTAGTGGGGTCAGCGGGACCTACGAGCAGTACTTC. As protein: CASGVSGTYEQYF.

V gene TRBV5-8 combines with J gene TRBJ1-1; 9 nucleotides line up with TRBD1. This CDR3 has 14 amino acids. Germline lookup yields CDR1 SGHTS and CDR2 YDEGEE. V lost 3 bases and J lost 4; bases outside the gene matches: 4. The CDR3 DNA follows: TGTGCCAGCAGCTCGGACAGGGGAGGCACTGAAGCTTTCTTT. This encodes CASSSDRGGTEAFF.

J is TRBJ2-1 and V is TRBV5-5; 7 bases are a match to TRBD2. Germline V lookup: CDR1 SGHKS, CDR2 YYEKEE (reference sequence). This CDR3 region has 16 residues. The V and J ends lost 4 bases and 6 bases, in that order; junction bases with no gene match: 13. CDR3 sequence: CASSRLWEGGINEQFF. CDR3 DNA: TGTGCCAGCAGCCGATTATGGGAGGGAGGGATCAATGAGCAGTTCTTC.

The chain uses TRBV30 and TRBJ1-2, with 7 bases that match TRBD1. The V segment lost 4 bases and the J segment 5 bases; nucleotides outside the gene matches: 4. Germline V gene sequence: CDR1 GTSNPN, CDR2 SVGIG (reference sequence). The CDR3 sequence is 12 residues long. The CDR3 region is CAWTGGAYGYTF. The CDR3, as DNA: TGTGCCTGGACAGGGGGAGCGTATGGCTACACCTTC.

This clone showed up just a few times. V and J are TRBV18 and TRBJ2-3; 11 bases agree with TRBD2. Germline V gene sequence: CDR1 KGHSH, CDR2 LQKENI. Trimming took 3 bases from V and 5 from J; bases not matched to a gene: 10. CDR3 length: 17 amino acids. CDR3 in DNA: TGTGCCAGCTCACCGATAACTAGCGGGAGTGGGAGAGATACGCAGTATTTT. This encodes CASSPITSGSGRDTQYF.

Concerning this clone: One end of the junction varies from germline; a read error may be responsible. The CDR3 here is CSSSYGTGELFF. CDR3 nucleotide sequence: TGTTCCAGCAGCTACGGCACCGGGGAGCTGTTTTTT. The rearrangement joins TRBV7-9 to TRBJ2-2; D uncertain. Germline V gene sequence: CDR1 SEHNR, CDR2 FQNEAQ (reference sequence). CDR3 size: 12 residues.

The rearrangement uses TRBV15 and TRBJ2-7, with 9 bases matching TRBD1. The CDR3 length is 17 residues. V shed 1 base, J shed 2 bases, and the junction held 9 bases outside the gene matches. Germline CDR1 reads LNHNV; CDR2 reads YYDKDF (reference sequence). CDR3: CATSRALGQGTPYEQYF. In DNA, the CDR3 is TGTGCCACCAGCAGAGCCCTAGGACAGGGGACTCCCTACGAGCAGTACTTC.

The chain has TRBV19 and TRBJ2-1, with 7 bases that match TRBD2. V lost 6 bases, J lost 1 base, and 3 bases stayed unmatched. Per the germline V gene, CDR1 is LNHDA and CDR2 is SQIVND (reference sequence). CDR3 length equals 14 residues. The CDR3 DNA reads as TGTGCCAGTAGAAGCGGGGAATCCTACAATGAGCAGTTCTTC. This codes for CASRSGESYNEQFF.

The chain uses TRBV5-4 and TRBJ2-7; 8 bases align to TRBD1. Germline CDR1 SGHNT, CDR2 YYREEE (reference sequence). The V segment lost 7 bases and the J segment 3 bases; nucleotides outside the gene matches: 12. The CDR3 runs 15 residues. CDR3 sequence (DNA): TGTGCCAGCGGGTACAGGACAGGGAACTTCTACGAGCAGTACTTC. Its protein is CASGYRTGNFYEQYF.

The V and J genes are TRBV10-3 and TRBJ1-1, with 10 bases that match TRBD1. The germline gives CDR1 ENHRY, CDR2 SYGVKD. This CDR3 comprises 16 residues. The trim removed 3 bases at V and 1 base at J, leaving 5 bases unmatched. The CDR3 reads CAISDPGQGGNTEAFF. The CDR3 coding sequence is TGTGCCATCAGTGACCCCGGACAGGGGGGGAACACTGAAGCTTTCTTT.

This chain links TRBV15 with TRBJ2-2; the D gene is possibly TRBD2 (5 bases). The CDR3 contains 15 residues. V was shortened by 3 bases and J by 7 bases, with 15 bases between the two germline ends. The germline V gene has CDR1 LNHNV and CDR2 YYDKDF (reference sequence). CDR3 in amino acids: CATSRARNGIGELFF. As DNA, the CDR3 is TGTGCCACCAGCAGGGCGAGGAACGGGATCGGGGAGCTGTTTTTT.

CDR3 nucleotide sequence: TGTGCCAGCAGCCATTCAGACAGCTCCTACGAGCAGTACTTC. Translated: CASSHSDSSYEQYF. This chain joins TRBV14 and TRBJ2-7, with D perhaps TRBD1 (5 bases). This CDR3 has 14 residues. Germline CDR1 reads SGHDN; CDR2 reads FVKESK. V gave up 3 bases and J gave up 0 bases, with 9 bases separating them.

This sequence joins TRBV5-1 and TRBJ2-3; 13 bases agree with TRBD2. The CDR3 runs 16 residues. Trimming at V came to 5 bases and at J to 2 bases, leaving 5 bases not matched to a gene. Per the germline V gene, CDR1 is SGHRS and CDR2 is YFSETQ. The CDR3 sequence: CASRPGLAGTTDTQYF. CDR3 coding DNA: TGCGCCAGCAGGCCGGGACTAGCGGGGACCACAGATACGCAGTATTTT.

In nucleotides, the CDR3 is TGCAGCGTAACAGGGGGCTTCGGGAACACTGAAGCTTTCTTT. Its translation is CSVTGGFGNTEAFF. The chain links TRBV29-1 to TRBJ1-1, with 9 nucleotides matching TRBD1. Germline CDR1 SQVTM, CDR2 ANQGSEA. The CDR3 covers 14 residues. J was trimmed by 1 base and V by 6 bases; bases with no gene match: 6. Using reference TRBV29-1 and TRBJ1-1 for the parts outside the CDR3, the full variable domain is SAVISQKPSRDICQRGTSLTIQCQVDSQVTMMFWYRQQPGQSLTLIATANQGSEATYESGFVIDKFPISRPNLTFSTLTVSNMSPEDSSIYLCSVTGGFGNTEAFFGQGTRLTVV.

This chain uses TRBV6-5 with TRBJ1-1, with D perhaps TRBD1 (5 bases). This CDR3 spans 14 amino acids. CDR1 is MNHEY, CDR2 SVGAGI, per germline. V was shortened by 0 bases and J by 6 bases, with 11 bases between the two germline ends. The CDR3 DNA follows: TGTGCCAGCAGTTACTCGGGGGAGGCCTCTGAAGCTTTCTTT. Its protein is CASSYSGEASEAFF.

V is TRBV19 and J is TRBJ1-2; D may be TRBD1 (6 bases). The CDR3 consists of 14 residues. Per the germline V gene, CDR1 is LNHDA and CDR2 is SQIVND (reference sequence). The V gene lost 9 bases and the J gene lost 5 bases, with 19 bases spanning the gap. Here the CDR3 DNA reads TGTGCCAGCCAAACGGGGGGGGGCGGGTATGGCTACACCTTC. This codes for CASQTGGGGYGYTF. The full variable domain, completed using reference TRBV19 and TRBJ1-2, is DGGITQSPKYLFRKEGQNVTLSCEQNLNHDAMYWYRQDPGQGLRLIYYSQIVNDFQKGDIAEGYSVSREKKESFPLTVTSAQKNPTAFYLCASQTGGGGYGYTFGSGTRLTVV.

The chain links TRBV12-5 to TRBJ2-5; the match to TRBD1 covers 7 bases. This CDR3 comprises 15 residues. The V gene's germline CDR1 is LGHNT and CDR2 FRNRAP. With 1 base clipped from V and 2 bases from J, the junction kept 4 bases outside the gene matches. For the CDR3, the DNA is TGTGCTAGTGGTTTGGGACAGGGCAGTCAAGAGACCCAGTACTTC. It encodes CASGLGQGSQETQYF. Full variable domain (outside the CDR3, taken from reference TRBV12-5 and TRBJ2-5): DARVTQTPRHKVTEMGQEVTMRCQPILGHNTVFWYRQTMMQGLELLAYFRNRAPLDDSGMPKDRFSAEMPDATLATLKIQPSEPRDSAVYFCASGLGQGSQETQYFGPGTRLLVL.

This rearrangement joins TRBV4-2 to TRBJ2-1, with 11 bases lining up with TRBD2. The germline CDR1 and CDR2 sequences are LGHNA and YNFKEQ. The CDR3 length is 17 residues. V dropped 1 base and J dropped 7; count of bases not matched to a gene: 9. The CDR3 sequence is CASSQGRLAGKGNEQFF. CDR3 DNA sequence: TGTGCCAGCAGCCAAGGCCGACTAGCGGGAAAGGGGAATGAGCAGTTCTTC.